This TCR beta chain came from a study of cytomegalovirus exposure and HLA in healthy donors. Study-level background: An early data release held some 85 million unique TCRs from HLA-typed donors. Out of approximately 400 genotyped donors, about 80% belonged to the Caucasian-associated ancestry cluster. The study, taken as a whole, reports: The authors later found most CMV-associated TCR beta chains appeared HLA-restricted.

The germline V gene encodes CDR1 SQVTM and CDR2 ANQGSEA. The length of the CDR3 is 13 residues. V was pared by 5 bases and J by 7 bases, with 17 bases between. Nominally healthy donors were sampled, though unrecorded immune exposures were likely. This clone was recorded only once. Its matching antigen is unknown. The PCR contained 60 Vbeta and 13 Jbeta primers. The table came from immunoSEQ multiplex PCR; TCRdb's copy has only in-frame clones and leaves some out. The repertoire consists of 95,000 to 150,000 clones, with more than 55% occurring once and the leading ten covering less than 2%. Specimen: PBMCs. The receptor's source is a man younger than 35 in good health and CMV-seronegative. The V and J genes are TRBV29-1 and TRBJ1-1, with a possible D match to TRBD1 (5 bases). CDR3 amino acids: CSVNLRTGGEAFF. Here the CDR3 DNA reads TGCAGCGTTAACCTTCGTACAGGCGGTGAAGCTTTCTTT.